The 9 T cell receptor beta chains given below trace back to one sample, sequenced in a study of blood T cell repertoires in COVID-19. Generated by immunoSEQ multiplex PCR, the TCRdb table keeps only in-frame clones and is missing some. The table lists over 200,000 clones, roughly 84% of them singletons. The specimen was peripheral blood. These receptors were obtained from a man in his forties with active or convalescent COVID-19.

The rearrangement joins TRBV30 to TRBJ1-4, with D possibly TRBD1 on 5 matching bases. The germline V gene encodes CDR1 GTSNPN and CDR2 SVGIG (reference sequence). The CDR3 sequence is 13 residues long. V shed 6 bases and J shed 4 bases, with 12 bases lying between them. For the CDR3, the DNA is TGTGCCTGTCCCGGGACTTATAATGAAAAACTGTTTTTT. Amino acid sequence: CACPGTYNEKLFF.

This chain uses TRBV6-1 with TRBJ1-3; the D is unclear. Trimming stripped 3 bases from V and 0 bases from J, with 6 bases between. The CDR3 extends over 14 amino acids. The V gene's germline CDR1 is MNHNS and CDR2 SASEGT. CDR3: CASSEAGSGNTIYF. The CDR3 bases are TGTGCCAGCAGTGAGGCAGGCTCTGGAAACACCATATATTTT.

The chain employs TRBV3-1 (or the pseudogene TRBV3-2) and TRBJ2-1, with D perhaps matching TRBD2 (6 bases). With 0 bases removed from V and 0 bases from J, the gap between germline ends came to 15 bases. In germline, CDR1 is LGHDT, CDR2 YNNKEL (reference sequence). This CDR3 is built from 18 residues. For the CDR3, the DNA is TGTGCCAGCAGCCAAGAGGCGTTGGGGGGAAGCTCCTACAATGAGCAGTTCTTC. Amino acids: CASSQEALGGSSYNEQFF.

This clone has just one count. This rearrangement joins TRBV19 to TRBJ1-2; D uncertain. The V and J ends lost 5 bases and 8 bases respectively, with 21 bases between them. CDR1 is LNHDA and CDR2 is SQIVND in the germline V gene (reference sequence). The CDR3 is made up of 15 amino acids. The CDR3 DNA is TGTGCCAGTAGTGTAATCTTGACCGCGCCGGGGGGCTACACCTTC. Translation gives CASSVILTAPGGYTF.

The CDR3 is CASSVGAAEKLFF. The CDR3 DNA reads TGTGCCAGCAGCGTAGGGGCAGCCGAAAAACTGTTTTTT. The rearrangement joins TRBV9 to TRBJ1-4; no clear D. In germline, CDR1 is SGDLS, CDR2 YYNGEE. There are 13 residues in the CDR3. The germline V and J ends were trimmed by 0 bases and 8 bases, with 8 bases remaining between them.

The chain carries TRBV10-1 and TRBJ2-3; 7 nucleotides line up with TRBD1. With 6 bases clipped from V and 5 bases from J, the junction kept 14 bases outside the gene matches. The CDR3 is 16 amino acids. The germline V gene encodes CDR1 WNHNN and CDR2 SYGVQD (reference sequence). The CDR3 sequence is CASRGPAGTDQDTQYF. DNA of the CDR3: TGCGCCAGCAGGGGCCCCGCCGGGACAGATCAAGATACGCAGTATTTT.

The chain couples TRBV2 to TRBJ2-3; 13 bases match TRBD2. The CDR3 is 11 residues long. In germline, CDR1 is SNHLY, CDR2 FYNNEI. V lost 8 bases, J lost 15 bases, and 5 bases stayed unmatched. The CDR3 DNA reads as TGTGCCAGCGGGGGGACTAGCGGGAAATATTTT. Translating gives CASGGTSGKYF.

The V and J genes are TRBV28 and TRBJ1-6; 9 bases are a match to TRBD1. Germline CDR1 is MDHEN and CDR2 is SYDVKM. CDR3 length equals 16 residues. J lost 9 bases, V lost 2 bases, and 8 bases had no gene match. DNA for the CDR3: TGTGCCAGCAGTTTACCCACAGGGGGCTGGAGTTCACCCCTCCACTTT. It translates to CASSLPTGGWSSPLHF. Based on the CDR3 plus reference TRBV28 and TRBJ1-6, the full variable domain is DVKVTQSSRYLVKRTGEKVFLECVQDMDHENMFWYRQDPGLGLRLIYFSYDVKMKEKGDIPEGYSVSREKKERFSLILESASTNQTSMYLCASSLPTGGWSSPLHFGNGTRLTVT.

This chain joins TRBV28 and TRBJ1-2, with 7 bases lining up with TRBD1. The trim removed 6 bases at V and 5 bases at J, leaving 6 bases unmatched. This CDR3 is built from 13 residues. Germline V lookup: CDR1 MDHEN, CDR2 SYDVKM. The CDR3 loop is CASRMTGIYGYTF. CDR3 in DNA: TGTGCCAGCAGGATGACAGGGATTTATGGCTACACCTTC.